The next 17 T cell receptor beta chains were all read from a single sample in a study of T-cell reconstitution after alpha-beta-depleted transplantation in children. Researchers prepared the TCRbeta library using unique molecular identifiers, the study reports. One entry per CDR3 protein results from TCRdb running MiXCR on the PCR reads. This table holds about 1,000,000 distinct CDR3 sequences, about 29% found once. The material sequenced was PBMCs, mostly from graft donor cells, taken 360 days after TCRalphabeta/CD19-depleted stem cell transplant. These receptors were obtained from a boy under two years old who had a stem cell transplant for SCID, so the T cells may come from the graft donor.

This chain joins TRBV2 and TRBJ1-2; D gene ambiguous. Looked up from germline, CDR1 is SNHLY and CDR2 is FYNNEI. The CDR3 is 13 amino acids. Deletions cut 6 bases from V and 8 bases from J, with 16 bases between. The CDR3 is CASSLLRDYGYTF. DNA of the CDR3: TGTGCCAGCAGCCTTTTAAGGGATTACGGCTACACCTTC.

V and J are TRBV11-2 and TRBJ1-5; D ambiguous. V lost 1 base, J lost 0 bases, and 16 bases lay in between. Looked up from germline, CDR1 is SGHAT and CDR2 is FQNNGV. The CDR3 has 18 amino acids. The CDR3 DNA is TGTGCCAGCAGCTTAGGTCCCCCGGGGAGCTATAGCAATCAGCCCCAGCATTTT. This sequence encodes CASSLGPPGSYSNQPQHF.

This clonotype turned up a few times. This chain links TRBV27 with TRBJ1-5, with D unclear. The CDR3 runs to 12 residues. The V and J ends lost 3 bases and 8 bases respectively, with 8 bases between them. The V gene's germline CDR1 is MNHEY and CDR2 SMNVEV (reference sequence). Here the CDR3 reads CASSFSGKPQHF. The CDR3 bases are TGTGCCAGCAGTTTTTCGGGAAAGCCCCAGCATTTT.

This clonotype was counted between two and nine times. This CDR3 reads CSVTGAPGETQYF. DNA of the CDR3: TGCAGCGTCACAGGGGCACCGGGAGAGACCCAGTACTTC. The rearrangement joins TRBV29-1 to TRBJ2-5; TRBD1 matches 7 bases. The length of the CDR3 is 13 residues. Germline V gene sequence: CDR1 SQVTM, CDR2 ANQGSEA. Unmatched junction bases numbered 8, after V lost 6 bases and J lost 4 bases.

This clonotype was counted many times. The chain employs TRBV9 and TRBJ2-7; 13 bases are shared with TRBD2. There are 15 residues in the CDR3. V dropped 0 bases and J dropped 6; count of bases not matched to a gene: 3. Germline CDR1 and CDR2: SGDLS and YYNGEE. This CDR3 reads CASSVAGLAGAEQYF. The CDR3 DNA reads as TGTGCCAGCAGCGTAGCAGGACTAGCGGGGGCCGAGCAGTACTTC.

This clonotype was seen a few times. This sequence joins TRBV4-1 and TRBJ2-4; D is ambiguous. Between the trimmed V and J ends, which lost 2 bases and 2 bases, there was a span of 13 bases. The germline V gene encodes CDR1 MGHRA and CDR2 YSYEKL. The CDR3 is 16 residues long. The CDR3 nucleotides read TGCGCCAGCAGCCAAATCCCAGTCGGTTCCAAAAACATTCAGTACTTC. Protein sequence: CASSQIPVGSKNIQYF.

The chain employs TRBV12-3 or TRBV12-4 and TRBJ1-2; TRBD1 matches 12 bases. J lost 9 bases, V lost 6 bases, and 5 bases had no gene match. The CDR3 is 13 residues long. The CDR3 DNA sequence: TGTGCCAGCAGGGGACAGGGGGCGAGAAGCTACACCTTC. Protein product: CASRGQGARSYTF.

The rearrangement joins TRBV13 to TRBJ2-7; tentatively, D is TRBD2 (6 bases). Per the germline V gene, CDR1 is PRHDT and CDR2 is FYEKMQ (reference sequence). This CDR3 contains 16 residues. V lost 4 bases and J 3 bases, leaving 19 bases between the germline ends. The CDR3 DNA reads TGTGCCAGCAGCTACAATCCATCGGGGGAAAACTACGAGCAGTACTTC. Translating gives CASSYNPSGENYEQYF.

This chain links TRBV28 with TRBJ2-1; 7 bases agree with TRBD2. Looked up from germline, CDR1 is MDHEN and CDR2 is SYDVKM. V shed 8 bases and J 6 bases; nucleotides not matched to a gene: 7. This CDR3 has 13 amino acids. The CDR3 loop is CASRGVNSNEQFF. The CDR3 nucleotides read TGTGCCAGCCGGGGGGTAAACTCCAATGAGCAGTTCTTC.

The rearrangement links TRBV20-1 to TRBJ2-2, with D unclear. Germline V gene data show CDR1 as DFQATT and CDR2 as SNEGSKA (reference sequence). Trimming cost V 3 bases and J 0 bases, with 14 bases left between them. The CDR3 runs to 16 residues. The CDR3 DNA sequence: TGCAGTGCTAGCTTGGCGGAGATTTCGAACACCGGGGAGCTGTTTTTT. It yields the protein CSASLAEISNTGELFF.

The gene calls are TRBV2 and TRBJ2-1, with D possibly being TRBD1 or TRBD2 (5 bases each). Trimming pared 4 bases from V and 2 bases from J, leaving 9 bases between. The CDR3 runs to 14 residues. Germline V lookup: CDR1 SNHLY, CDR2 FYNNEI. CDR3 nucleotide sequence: TGTGCCAGCAGTGGGGACGGCCCCTACAATGAGCAGTTCTTC. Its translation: CASSGDGPYNEQFF.

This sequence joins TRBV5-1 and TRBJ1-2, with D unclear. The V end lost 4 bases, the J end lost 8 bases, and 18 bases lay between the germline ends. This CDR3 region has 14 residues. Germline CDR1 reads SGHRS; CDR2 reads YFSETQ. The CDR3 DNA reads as TGCGCCAGCAGCCTAAGAGGGAGCAGAGGGGGCTACACCTTC. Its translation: CASSLRGSRGGYTF.

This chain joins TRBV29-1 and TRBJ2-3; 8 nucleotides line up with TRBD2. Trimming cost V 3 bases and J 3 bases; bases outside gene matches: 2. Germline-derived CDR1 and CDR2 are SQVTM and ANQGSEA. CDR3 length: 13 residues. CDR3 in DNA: TGCAGCGTTGACCCGGGGGGGACAGATACGCAGTATTTT. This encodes CSVDPGGTDTQYF.

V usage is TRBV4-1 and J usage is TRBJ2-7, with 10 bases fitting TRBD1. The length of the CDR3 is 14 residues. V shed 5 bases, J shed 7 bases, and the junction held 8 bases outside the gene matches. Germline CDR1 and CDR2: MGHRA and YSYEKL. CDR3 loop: CASSTRQGASEQYF. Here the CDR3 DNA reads TGCGCCAGCAGCACCCGACAGGGGGCGAGTGAGCAGTACTTC.

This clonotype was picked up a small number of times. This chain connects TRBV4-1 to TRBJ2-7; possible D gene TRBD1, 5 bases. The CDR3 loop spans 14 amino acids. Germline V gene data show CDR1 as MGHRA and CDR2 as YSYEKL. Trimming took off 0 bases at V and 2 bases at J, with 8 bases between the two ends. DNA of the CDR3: TGCGCCAGCAGCCAAGATGACAGTGCCTACGAGCAGTACTTC. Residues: CASSQDDSAYEQYF.

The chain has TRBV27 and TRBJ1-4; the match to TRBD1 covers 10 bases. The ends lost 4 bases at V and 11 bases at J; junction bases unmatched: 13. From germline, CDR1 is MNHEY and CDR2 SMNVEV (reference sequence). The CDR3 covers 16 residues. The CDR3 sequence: CASSSPTTGGWLKLFF. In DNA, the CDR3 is TGTGCCAGCAGTTCCCCGACGACAGGGGGCTGGTTGAAACTGTTTTTT.

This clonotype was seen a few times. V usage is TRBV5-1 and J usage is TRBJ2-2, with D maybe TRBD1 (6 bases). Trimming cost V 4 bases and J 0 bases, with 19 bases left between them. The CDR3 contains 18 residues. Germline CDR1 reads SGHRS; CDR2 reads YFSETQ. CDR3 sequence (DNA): TGCGCCAGCAGCCGAATCAGACAGGCTGCCGCGAACACCGGGGAGCTGTTTTTT. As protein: CASSRIRQAAANTGELFF.